This T cell receptor beta chain was recorded in a study of early T cells in non-severe SARS-CoV-2 infection. Study background: Bulk RNA taken from unsorted whole blood was sequenced, leaving chains unpaired. Study observations and caveats: The VDJdb matching leaned toward anti-spike CD8 responses and overlooked private and CD4 specificities.

Only a few counts were recorded for this clonotype. Antigen specificity is unknown. The CDR3 is 13 residues long. Germline assignment: CDR1 LNHDA and CDR2 SQIVND (reference sequence). Trimming left V 4 bases short and J 0 bases short, with 7 bases between. As part of library construction, unique molecular identifiers were attached to individual cDNA molecules. TCRdb itself ran the 5' RACE reads through MiXCR, one entry per CDR3 protein. The sample includes around 40,000 distinct CDR3 sequences, roughly 11% of them seen just once. This clonotype was sampled from an adult who was a healthcare worker with PCR-confirmed SARS-CoV-2 infection or an uninfected control (not recorded which). The genes are TRBV19 and TRBJ2-7, with D hard to call. The sequenced sample consisted of whole blood. This chain's CDR3 is CASSKDSSYEQYF. The CDR3 region has the DNA TGTGCCAGTAGTAAGGATTCCTCCTACGAGCAGTACTTC.